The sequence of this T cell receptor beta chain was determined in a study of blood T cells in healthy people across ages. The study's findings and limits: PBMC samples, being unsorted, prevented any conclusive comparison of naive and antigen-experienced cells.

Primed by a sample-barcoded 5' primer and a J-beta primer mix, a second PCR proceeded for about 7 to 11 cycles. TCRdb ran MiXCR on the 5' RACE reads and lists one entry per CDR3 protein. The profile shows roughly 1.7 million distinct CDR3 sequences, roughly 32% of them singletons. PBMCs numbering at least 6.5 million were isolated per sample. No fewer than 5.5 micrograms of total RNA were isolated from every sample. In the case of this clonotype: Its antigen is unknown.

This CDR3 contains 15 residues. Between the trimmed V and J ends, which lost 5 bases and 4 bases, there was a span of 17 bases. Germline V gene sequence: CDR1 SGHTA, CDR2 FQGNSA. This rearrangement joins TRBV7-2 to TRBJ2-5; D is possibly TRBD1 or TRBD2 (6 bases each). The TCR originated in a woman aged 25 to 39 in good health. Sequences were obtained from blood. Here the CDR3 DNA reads TGTGCCAGCAGCACCGGGGGACACTCCCCAGAGACCCAGTACTTC. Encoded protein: CASSTGGHSPETQYF.